The TCR beta chain described here comes from a study of T cell responses to AZD1222 COVID-19 vaccine (dated by TCRdb to the early 2020s). Regarding the research as a whole: A total of just over 230 trial participants underwent TCR sequencing, of whom about 210 had received two doses of AZD1222 and roughly 26 had received two doses of the MenACWY control vaccine. Trial participants were enrolled by age into 18-55, 56-69 and 70-plus year subgroups, with approximately 150, 28 and 58 TCR-sequenced participants respectively. What the study reported, not specific to this receptor: Reportedly, almost half of the unique spike-specific TCRs recognized epitopes lying outside the regions that are mutated in the B.1.351 and B.1.1.7 variants. The 56-69-year group was small, and its depth increase did not reach significance, likely because of low power. Vaccine-associated CD4 TCRs spanned the whole spike protein, with dominant responses in regions 160-218 and 743-854. After two AZD1222 doses, both the breadth and the depth of spike-specific TCRs were significantly higher than at day 0 and than in MenACWY recipients. Participants were mostly white British and included more females than males, and it was suggested by the authors that clonal diversity may have been underestimated. Only five to seven AZD1222 recipients were SARS-CoV-2 seropositive at baseline, limiting conclusions about previously exposed vaccinees. No day 14 peak-response samples were available, so repertoires were characterized only after the peak T cell response.

What the time point label conveys for this sample: about 28 days (+/-7) after the second vaccine dose. AZD1222 recipients whose second dose came at about 4 weeks and those whose second dose came at about 12 weeks were combined into one group, since spike-specific TCR depth and breadth did not differ between the two schedules. Vaccinee samples came from UK trials COV001 and COV002, including a single-blind randomized controlled phase 2/3 trial of AZD1222 (ChAdOx1 nCoV-19) in healthy adults. For TCRbeta chain sequencing, PBMC samples were collected from trial participants at day 0 and at day 28 after the second dose. Points on this clone: It lacks a known antigen. No base-level quality is on record; no much larger clone is a single base apart.

The CDR3 regions of human TCRbeta chains were subjected to immunosequencing. The study's own analysis went as follows. Repertoire TCRs were matched against a reference library of SARS-CoV-2-specific TCRs generated with the MIRA antigen-specificity platform. Breadth meant the fraction of unique TCRs that were SARS-CoV-2-associated, whereas depth meant the fraction of total T cells that were SARS-CoV-2-associated. Using the MIRA data, each spike-specific TCR was mapped to the spike region that the TCR reacts to and placed in a CD4 or CD8 class. Log10-transformed breadth and depth values were compared by one-way ANOVA with Sidak's multiple comparisons tests. Imported from immuneACCESS, the table was reduced by TCRdb to in-frame sequences with V and J called. These copies leave out some clones; in studies compared against another copy, an unresolved V gene accounts for under half, and the cause of the remainder is not known. The V and J calls and clone size were taken over from that table, and D and trimming were inferred from the DNA. Counted in this sample were roughly 77,000 clones; roughly 90% of them appeared once. The ten biggest clones cover approximately 5% of the sample.

Specimen: peripheral blood, collected 28 days after the second AZD1222 dose. The receptor was derived from an adult who received the AZD1222 COVID-19 vaccine.

The DNA is TGCGCCAGCAGCTTGTCGCAGGGTGAGGGAAACACCATATATTTT. Its translation reads: CASSLSQGEGNTIYF. This receptor chain uses TRBV5-1 and TRBJ1-3; perhaps TRBD1 is the D gene, with 5 bases matching. Based on the germline V gene, the CDR1 and CDR2 sequences are SGHRS and YFSETQ. The CDR3, from cysteine to phenylalanine, totals 15 residues. Only the CDR3 DNA stays, 45 bases, in frame from base 1. The junction shows trimming of 1 base on V and 4 bases on J, plus 12 bases between the germline ends.